The subject of this entry is one TCR beta chain. The data were taken from a study of blood T cell repertoires in COVID-19. Across the whole study: Sites across the United States, Italy and Spain contributed samples from acute and convalescent COVID-19.

Profiling relied on immunoSEQ multiplex PCR, and the TCRdb table lists in-frame clones only, not all of them. The table records about 100,000 clones, approximately 91% of them present only once. Germline V gene lookup returns CDR1 SGHRS and CDR2 YFSETQ. The ends were cut back, 4 bases at V and 0 bases at J, with 16 bases in the middle. The CDR3 consists of 16 residues. This chain uses TRBV5-1 with TRBJ1-1; tentatively, D is TRBD1 (5 bases). The sequenced material came from peripheral blood. This sequence was found in a woman older than 75 with acute or convalescent COVID-19. The CDR3 region is CASSLPRGGVNTEAFF. CDR3 bases: TGCGCCAGCAGCCTACCTCGTGGAGGGGTGAACACTGAAGCTTTCTTT. The full variable domain, with the rest looked up from reference TRBV5-1 and TRBJ1-1, is KAGVTQTPRYLIKTRGQQVTLSCSPISGHRSVSWYQQTPGQGLQFLFEYFSETQRNKGNFPGRFSGRQFSNSRSEMNVSTLELGDSALYLCASSLPRGGVNTEAFFGQGTRLTVV.